This TCR beta chain was sequenced during a study of OX40 agonist ivuxolimab in advanced cancers. Regarding the study in general: Ivuxolimab was an agonistic, fully human IgG2 monoclonal antibody directed against OX40 (CD134), a costimulatory receptor. The monotherapy dose-escalation portion (N of about 50 patients) of the phase I ivuxolimab trial is reported in the paper. The point of sequencing TCRbeta in the periphery was to test whether ivuxolimab changed TCR sequence diversity and drove clonal T-cell expansion. Intravenous ivuxolimab was administered to patients every 2 weeks at six dose levels: 0.01, 0.1, 0.3, 1.5, 3 and 10 mg/kg. A male proportion of roughly 80% and a mean age of around 60 years, ranging from 23 to 79, were recorded for the dose-escalation cohort. Patients were allowed to have had prior anti-PD-1, anti-PD-L1 or anti-CTLA-4 therapy, and approximately 40% of the dose-escalation patients had been treated with checkpoint inhibitors. Partial responses occurred in three dose-escalation patients: two with cutaneous melanoma and one with hepatocellular carcinoma. Of the approximately 54 patients in dose escalation, some 19 had hepatocellular carcinoma, some 15 had melanoma, 9 had renal cell carcinoma and 9 had head and neck cancer. Results and caveats for the whole study, not just this receptor: After ivuxolimab, expanded clones were on average more numerous among CD8+ T cells than among CD4+ T cells. Low levels of normalized T-cell clonal expansion were also seen in some patients who did not respond. At doses of 0.1 to 3.0 mg/kg, clonal expansion of both CD4+ and CD8+ T cells in blood was seen between baseline and week 6. Antigen specificity was not determined for the clonally expanded peripheral T cells. In the 0.1-3.0 mg/kg groups, partial responders had among the lowest normalized peripheral clonal expansion, particularly in CD8+ T cells.

To note about this clone: Its antigen is still unknown. No clone much larger than this one lies a single base away; base qualities are absent.

For sequencing of the TCRbeta CDR3 region, genomic DNA was extracted from the sorted cells. The immunoSEQ Assay was used for sequencing of TCRbeta CDR3 regions. The immuneACCESS repertoire file appears here via TCRdb, limited to in-frame rearrangements. These files lack a portion of the clones; in checked studies, under half of the deficit traces to unresolved V genes, and the cause of the others is not known. In this sample the table shows 55,000 to 90,000 clones, 82% of which occur a single time. The ten largest clones represent approximately 0.38% of the sample. The junction shows trimming of 0 bases on V and 6 bases on J, plus 17 bases between the germline ends. CDR1 MNHNS and CDR2 SASEGT are derived from the germline V gene. Spanning cysteine to phenylalanine, the CDR3 consists of 16 amino acids. Solely the CDR3 DNA is kept, with 48 bases framed from the first base. Patients with a history of autoimmune disease or receiving systemic immunosuppression were excluded from the trial. Peripheral blood for TCR sequencing was collected from all dose cohorts at baseline, on cycle 4 day 1, and on cycle 7 day 1. The samples were drawn from a first-in-human, open-label, multicenter phase I dose-escalation trial of ivuxolimab. The trial enrolled adults with locally advanced or metastatic head and neck squamous cell, hepatocellular, melanoma or renal cell carcinoma. Before TCR sequencing, CD4+ T cells and CD8+ T cells from peripheral blood were sorted into separate populations.

The chain is made from TRBV6-1 and TRBJ1-2, with an unclear D gene assignment. The source material was CD4+ or CD8+ T cells sorted from blood, sampled in a trial of the OX40 agonist ivuxolimab. This clonotype originated in an adult with an advanced solid tumor such as melanoma, head and neck, liver or kidney cancer. The nucleotide sequence reads TGTGCCAGCAGTGAAGCGCTTCTTATTGGCGGAGATGGCTACACCTTC. It is translated as CASSEALLIGGDGYTF.